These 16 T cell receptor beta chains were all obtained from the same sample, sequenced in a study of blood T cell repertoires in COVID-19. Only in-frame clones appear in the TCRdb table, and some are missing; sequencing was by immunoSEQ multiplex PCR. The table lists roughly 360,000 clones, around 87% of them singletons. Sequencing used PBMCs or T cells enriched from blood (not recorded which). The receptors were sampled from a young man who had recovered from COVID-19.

CDR3 amino acids: CASRPDRGLSYGYTF. The CDR3 DNA reads TGTGCCAGCAGACCTGACAGGGGGCTTAGCTATGGCTACACCTTC. This chain links TRBV5-5 with TRBJ1-2; 10 nucleotides agree with TRBD1. This CDR3 region has 15 residues. V dropped 5 bases and J dropped 4; count of bases not matched to a gene: 8. Germline V gene sequence: CDR1 SGHKS, CDR2 YYEKEE (reference sequence).

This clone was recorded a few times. The CDR3 DNA reads as TGCGCCAGCAGTCCGGGACAAGGAAACACTGAAGCTTTCTTT. This encodes CASSPGQGNTEAFF. The chain combines TRBV10-2 with TRBJ1-1; perhaps TRBD1 as D (6 bases). Trimming shortened V by 5 bases and J by 2 bases, and 12 bases separated the two germline ends. CDR3 length: 14 amino acids. Germline V gene lookup returns CDR1 WSHSY and CDR2 SAAADI.

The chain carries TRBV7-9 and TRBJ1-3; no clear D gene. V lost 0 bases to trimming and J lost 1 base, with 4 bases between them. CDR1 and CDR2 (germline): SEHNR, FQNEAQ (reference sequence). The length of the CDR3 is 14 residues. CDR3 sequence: CASSLAASGNTIYF. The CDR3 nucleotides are TGTGCCAGCAGCTTAGCAGCGTCTGGAAACACCATATATTTT.

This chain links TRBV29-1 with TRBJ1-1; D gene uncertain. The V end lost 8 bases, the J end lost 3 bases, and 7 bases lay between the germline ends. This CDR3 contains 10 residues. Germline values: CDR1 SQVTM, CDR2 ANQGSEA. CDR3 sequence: CSSVDTEAFF. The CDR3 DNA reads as TGCAGCTCAGTTGACACTGAAGCTTTCTTT.

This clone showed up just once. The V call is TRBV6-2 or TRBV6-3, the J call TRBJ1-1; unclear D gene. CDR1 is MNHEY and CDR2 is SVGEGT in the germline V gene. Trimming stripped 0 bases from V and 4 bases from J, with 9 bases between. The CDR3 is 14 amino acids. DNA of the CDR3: TGTGCCAGCAGTTACTCGAATAGTCGCACTGAAGCTTTCTTT. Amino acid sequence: CASSYSNSRTEAFF.

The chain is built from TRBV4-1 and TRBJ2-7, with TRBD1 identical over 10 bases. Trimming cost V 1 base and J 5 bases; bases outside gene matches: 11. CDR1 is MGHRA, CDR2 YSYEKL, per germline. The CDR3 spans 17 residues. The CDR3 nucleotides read TGCGCCAGCAGCCAAGCTCCCTCCCACGGGACAGGGGACGAGCAGTACTTC. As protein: CASSQAPSHGTGDEQYF.

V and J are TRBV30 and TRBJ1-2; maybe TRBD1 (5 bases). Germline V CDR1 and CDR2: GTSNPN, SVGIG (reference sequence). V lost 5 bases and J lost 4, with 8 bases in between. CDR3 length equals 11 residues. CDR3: CAWGDFYGYTF. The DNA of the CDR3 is TGTGCCTGGGGGGACTTCTATGGCTACACCTTC. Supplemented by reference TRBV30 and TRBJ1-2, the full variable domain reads SQTIHQWPATLVQPVGSPLSLECTVEGTSNPNLYWYRQAAGRGLQLLFYSVGIGQISSEVPQNLSASRPQDRQFILSSKKLLLSDSGFYLCAWGDFYGYTFGSGTRLTVV.

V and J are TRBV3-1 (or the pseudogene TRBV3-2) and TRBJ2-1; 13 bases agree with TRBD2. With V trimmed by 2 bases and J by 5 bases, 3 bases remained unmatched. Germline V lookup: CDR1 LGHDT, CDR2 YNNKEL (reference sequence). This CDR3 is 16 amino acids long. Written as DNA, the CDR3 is TGTGCCAGCAGCCAATTGACTAGCGGGGGGAACAATGAGCAGTTCTTC. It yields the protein CASSQLTSGGNNEQFF.

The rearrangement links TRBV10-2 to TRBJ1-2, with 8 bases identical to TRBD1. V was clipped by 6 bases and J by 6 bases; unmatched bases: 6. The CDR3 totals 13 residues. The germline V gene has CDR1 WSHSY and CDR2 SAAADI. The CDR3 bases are TGCGCCAGCAGCCATGCGGGACAGGATGGCTACACCTTC. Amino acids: CASSHAGQDGYTF.

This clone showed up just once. DNA for the CDR3: TGTGCCAGCTCAACGATAGGACAGAGGGTAGACACTGAAGCTTTCTTT. It yields the protein CASSTIGQRVDTEAFF. The chain combines TRBV18 with TRBJ1-1, with D maybe TRBD1 (6 bases). The CDR3 has 16 amino acids. V dropped 5 bases and J dropped 3 bases, with 19 bases sitting between them. The germline V gene has CDR1 KGHSH and CDR2 LQKENI.

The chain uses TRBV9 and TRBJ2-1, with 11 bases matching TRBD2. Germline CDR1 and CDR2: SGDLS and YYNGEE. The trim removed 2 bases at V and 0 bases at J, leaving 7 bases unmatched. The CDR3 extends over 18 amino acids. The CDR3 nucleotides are TGTGCCAGCAGCGTTAGCGGGGGGGCGGGAAGCTCCTACAATGAGCAGTTCTTC. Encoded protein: CASSVSGGAGSSYNEQFF.

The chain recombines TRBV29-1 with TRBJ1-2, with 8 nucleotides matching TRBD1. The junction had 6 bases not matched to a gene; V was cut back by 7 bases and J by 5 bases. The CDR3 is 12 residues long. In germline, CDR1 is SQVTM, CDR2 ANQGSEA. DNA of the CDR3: TGCAGCGCTATGGGACAGGCGTATGGCTACACCTTC. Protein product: CSAMGQAYGYTF.

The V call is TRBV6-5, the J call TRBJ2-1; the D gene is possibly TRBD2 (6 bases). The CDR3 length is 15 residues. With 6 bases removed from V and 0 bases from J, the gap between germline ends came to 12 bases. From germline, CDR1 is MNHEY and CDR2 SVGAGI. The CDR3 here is CASSVTRSSYNEQFF. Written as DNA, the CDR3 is TGTGCCAGCAGCGTGACTAGGAGCTCCTACAATGAGCAGTTCTTC.

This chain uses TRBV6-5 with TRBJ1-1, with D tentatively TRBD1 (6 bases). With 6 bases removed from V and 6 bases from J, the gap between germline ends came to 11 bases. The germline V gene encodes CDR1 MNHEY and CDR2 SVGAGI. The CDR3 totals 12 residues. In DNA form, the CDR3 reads TGTGCCAGCAGATCCACAGGGTCTGAAGCTTTCTTT. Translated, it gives CASRSTGSEAFF.

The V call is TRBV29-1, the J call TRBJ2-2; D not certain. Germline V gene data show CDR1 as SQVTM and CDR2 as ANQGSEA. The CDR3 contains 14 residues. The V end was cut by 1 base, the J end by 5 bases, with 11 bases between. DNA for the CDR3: TGCAGCGTTGAAGTTAGCAGACGAACCGGGGAGCTGTTTTTT. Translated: CSVEVSRRTGELFF.

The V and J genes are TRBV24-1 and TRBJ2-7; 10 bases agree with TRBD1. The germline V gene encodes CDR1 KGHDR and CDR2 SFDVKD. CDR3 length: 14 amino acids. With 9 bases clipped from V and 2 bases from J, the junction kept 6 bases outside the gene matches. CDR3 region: CATQAGTGAYEQYF. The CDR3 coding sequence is TGTGCCACCCAGGCCGGGACAGGGGCCTACGAGCAGTACTTC.